This TCR beta chain was retrieved from a study of cytomegalovirus exposure and HLA in healthy donors. The study's findings and limits: Whilst most TCR sequences proved rare, a subset of public TCRs occurred across many donors. Later analysis associated a missense DCLRE1C variant with TCR beta V- and J-gene trimming. Per a later analysis, HLA-associated TCR beta chains showed more clonal expansion than other, equally common TCR beta chains. In a later analysis, the majority of CMV-associated beta chains seemingly showed HLA restriction.

PCR employed 60 Vbeta and 13 Jbeta primers. Sequencing used immunoSEQ multiplex PCR; TCRdb keeps in-frame clones, though not all of them. The specimen's table records about 91,000 clones. As for this clone: The antigen is unknown.

This TCR derives from a woman under 40 in good health and CMV-seronegative. Sequencing was done on a sample of PBMCs.

Here the CDR3 reads CASSQEVGDSYEQYF. In nucleotides, the CDR3 is TGCGCCAGCAGCCAAGAAGTCGGGGATTCCTACGAGCAGTACTTC. The V and J genes are TRBV4-1 and TRBJ2-7; TRBD2 might be the D (5 bases). CDR1 is MGHRA, CDR2 YSYEKL, per germline. Trimming took off 0 bases at V and 1 base at J, with 10 bases between the two ends. The CDR3 covers 15 residues.